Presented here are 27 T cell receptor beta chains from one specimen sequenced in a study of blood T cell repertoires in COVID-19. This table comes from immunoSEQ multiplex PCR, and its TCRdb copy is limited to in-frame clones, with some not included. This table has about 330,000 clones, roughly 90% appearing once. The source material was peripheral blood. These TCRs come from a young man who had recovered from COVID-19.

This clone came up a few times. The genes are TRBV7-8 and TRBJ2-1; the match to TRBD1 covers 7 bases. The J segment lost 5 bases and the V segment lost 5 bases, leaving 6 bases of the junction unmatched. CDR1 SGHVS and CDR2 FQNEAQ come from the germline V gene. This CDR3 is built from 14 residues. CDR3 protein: CASSPDRINNEQFF. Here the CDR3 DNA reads TGTGCCAGCAGCCCGGACAGGATTAACAATGAGCAGTTCTTC.

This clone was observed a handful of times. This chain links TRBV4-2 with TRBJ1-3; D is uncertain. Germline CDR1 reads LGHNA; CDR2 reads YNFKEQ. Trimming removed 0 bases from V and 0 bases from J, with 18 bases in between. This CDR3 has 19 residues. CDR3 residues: CASSQDHAVSGFSGNTIYF. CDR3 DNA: TGTGCCAGCAGCCAAGATCACGCCGTGTCGGGATTCTCTGGAAACACCATATATTTT.

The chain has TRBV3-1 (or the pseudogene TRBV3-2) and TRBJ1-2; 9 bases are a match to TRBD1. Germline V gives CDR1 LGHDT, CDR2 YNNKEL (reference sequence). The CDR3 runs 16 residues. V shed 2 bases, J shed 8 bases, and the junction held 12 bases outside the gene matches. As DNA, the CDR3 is TGTGCCAGCAGCCAACTTGGGGGACAGGGAGAGCGGGGCTACACCTTC. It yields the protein CASSQLGGQGERGYTF.

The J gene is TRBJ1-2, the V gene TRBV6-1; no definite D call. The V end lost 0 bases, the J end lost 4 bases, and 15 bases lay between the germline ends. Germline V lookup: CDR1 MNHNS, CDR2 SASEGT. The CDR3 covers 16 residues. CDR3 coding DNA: TGTGCCAGCAGTGAAGCGCTTGGCGCGGGCGGCTATGGCTACACCTTC. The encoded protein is CASSEALGAGGYGYTF.

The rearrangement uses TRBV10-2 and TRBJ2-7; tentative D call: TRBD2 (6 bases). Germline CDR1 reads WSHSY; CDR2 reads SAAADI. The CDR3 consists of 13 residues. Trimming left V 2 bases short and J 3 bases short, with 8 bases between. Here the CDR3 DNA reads TGCGCCAGCAGTGAGGGAGGGCTCTACGAGCAGTACTTC. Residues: CASSEGGLYEQYF.

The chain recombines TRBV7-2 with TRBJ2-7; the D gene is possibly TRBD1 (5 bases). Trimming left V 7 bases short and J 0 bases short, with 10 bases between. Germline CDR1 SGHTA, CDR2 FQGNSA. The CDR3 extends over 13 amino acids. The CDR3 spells CASTLGVSYEQYF. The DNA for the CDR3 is TGTGCCAGCACCCTAGGGGTCTCCTACGAGCAGTACTTC.

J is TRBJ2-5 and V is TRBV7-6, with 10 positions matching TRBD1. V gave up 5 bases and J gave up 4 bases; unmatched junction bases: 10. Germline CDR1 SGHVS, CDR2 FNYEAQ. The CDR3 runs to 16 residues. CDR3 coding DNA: TGTGCCAGCAGCCCGGGGGACAGGGGATTTATAGAGACCCAGTACTTC. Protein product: CASSPGDRGFIETQYF.

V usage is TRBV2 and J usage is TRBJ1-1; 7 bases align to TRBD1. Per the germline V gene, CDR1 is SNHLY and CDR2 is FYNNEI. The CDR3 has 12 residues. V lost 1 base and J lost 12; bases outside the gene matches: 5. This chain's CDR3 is CASSEGPGGTFF. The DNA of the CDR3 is TGTGCCAGCAGTGAAGGACCAGGGGGGACTTTCTTT.

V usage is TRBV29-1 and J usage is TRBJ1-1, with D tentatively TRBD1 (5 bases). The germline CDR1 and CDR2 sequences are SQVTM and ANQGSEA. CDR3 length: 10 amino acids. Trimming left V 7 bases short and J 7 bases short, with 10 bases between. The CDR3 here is CSARQYEAFF. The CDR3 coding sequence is TGCAGCGCTCGACAGTATGAAGCTTTCTTT.

This chain's CDR3 is CASSLTGTAIEGLHF. CDR3 bases: TGTGCCAGTAGTCTAACCGGGACAGCCATTGAGGGCCTCCACTTT. The rearrangement joins TRBV19 to TRBJ1-6; 7 bases align to TRBD1. Germline V gene sequence: CDR1 LNHDA, CDR2 SQIVND (reference sequence). The trim removed 5 bases at V and 15 bases at J, leaving 16 bases unmatched. The CDR3 loop spans 15 amino acids.

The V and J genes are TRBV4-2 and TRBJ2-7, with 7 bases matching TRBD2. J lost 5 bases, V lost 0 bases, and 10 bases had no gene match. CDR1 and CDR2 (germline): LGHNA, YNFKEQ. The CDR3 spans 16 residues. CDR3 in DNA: TGTGCCAGCAGCCAAGATATCCAGCGGGGTTACGACGAGCAGTACTTC. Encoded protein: CASSQDIQRGYDEQYF.

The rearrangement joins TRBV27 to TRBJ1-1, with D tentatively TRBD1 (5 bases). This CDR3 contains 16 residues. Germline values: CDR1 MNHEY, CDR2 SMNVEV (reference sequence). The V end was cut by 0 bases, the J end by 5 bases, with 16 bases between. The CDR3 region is CASSLSPGRVGTEAFF. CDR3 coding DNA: TGTGCCAGCAGTTTATCCCCGGGCAGGGTCGGAACTGAAGCTTTCTTT.

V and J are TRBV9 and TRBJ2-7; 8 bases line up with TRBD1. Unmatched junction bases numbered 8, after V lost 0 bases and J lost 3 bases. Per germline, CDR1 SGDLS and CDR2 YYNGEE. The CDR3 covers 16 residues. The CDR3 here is CASSVDQGASDYEQYF. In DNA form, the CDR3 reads TGTGCCAGCAGCGTAGATCAGGGGGCGAGTGACTACGAGCAGTACTTC.

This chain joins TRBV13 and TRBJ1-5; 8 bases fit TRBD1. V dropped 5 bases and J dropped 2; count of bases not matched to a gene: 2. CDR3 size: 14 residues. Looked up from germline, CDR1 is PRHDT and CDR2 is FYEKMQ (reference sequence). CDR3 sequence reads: CASSDRGRNQPQHF. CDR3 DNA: TGTGCCAGCAGCGACAGGGGACGCAATCAGCCCCAGCATTTT.

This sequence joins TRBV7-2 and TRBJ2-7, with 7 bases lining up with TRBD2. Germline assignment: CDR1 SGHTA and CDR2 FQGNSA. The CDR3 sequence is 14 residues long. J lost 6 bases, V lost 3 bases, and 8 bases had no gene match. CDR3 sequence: CASSFLGGESEQYF. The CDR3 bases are TGTGCCAGCAGCTTCCTGGGGGGGGAATCCGAGCAGTACTTC.

The CDR3 region has the DNA TGTGCCAGCAGTGATGTACAGGTGAATGGCTACACCTTC. Encoded protein: CASSDVQVNGYTF. This chain uses TRBV2 with TRBJ1-2; TRBD1 might be the D (5 bases). The CDR3 sequence is 13 residues long. V lost 3 bases and J 6 bases, leaving 11 bases between the germline ends. Germline CDR1 and CDR2: SNHLY and FYNNEI. Combining the CDR3 with reference TRBV2 and TRBJ1-2 gives the whole variable domain EPEVTQTPSHQVTQMGQEVILRCVPISNHLYFYWYRQILGQKVEFLVSFYNNEISEKSEIFDDQFSVERPDGSNFTLKIRSTKLEDSAMYFCASSDVQVNGYTFGSGTRLTVV.

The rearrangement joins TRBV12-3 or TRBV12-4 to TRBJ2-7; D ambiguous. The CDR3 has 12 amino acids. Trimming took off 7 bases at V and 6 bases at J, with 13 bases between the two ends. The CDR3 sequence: CASTASGGEQYF. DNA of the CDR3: TGTGCCAGCACCGCGAGTGGTGGCGAGCAGTACTTC.

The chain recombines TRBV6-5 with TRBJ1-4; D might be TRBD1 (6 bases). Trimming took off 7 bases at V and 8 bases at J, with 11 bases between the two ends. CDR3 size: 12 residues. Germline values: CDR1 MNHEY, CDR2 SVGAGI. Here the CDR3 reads CASKGGGEKLFF. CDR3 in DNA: TGTGCCAGCAAGGGGGGGGGCGAAAAACTGTTTTTT.

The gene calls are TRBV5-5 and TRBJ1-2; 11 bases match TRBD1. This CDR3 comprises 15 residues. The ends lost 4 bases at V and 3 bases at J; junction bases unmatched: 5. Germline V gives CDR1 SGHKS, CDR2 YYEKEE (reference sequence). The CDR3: CASSQDRGLYYGYTF. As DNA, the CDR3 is TGTGCCAGCAGCCAGGACAGGGGGCTGTACTATGGCTACACCTTC.

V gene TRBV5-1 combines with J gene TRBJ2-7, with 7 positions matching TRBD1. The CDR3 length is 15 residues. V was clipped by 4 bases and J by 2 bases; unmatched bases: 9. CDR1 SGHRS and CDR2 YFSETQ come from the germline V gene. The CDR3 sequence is CASSQPTGKPYEQYF. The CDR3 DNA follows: TGCGCCAGCAGCCAGCCGACAGGGAAACCCTACGAGCAGTACTTC. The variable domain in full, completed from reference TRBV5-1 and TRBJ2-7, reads KAGVTQTPRYLIKTRGQQVTLSCSPISGHRSVSWYQQTPGQGLQFLFEYFSETQRNKGNFPGRFSGRQFSNSRSEMNVSTLELGDSALYLCASSQPTGKPYEQYFGPGTRLTVT.

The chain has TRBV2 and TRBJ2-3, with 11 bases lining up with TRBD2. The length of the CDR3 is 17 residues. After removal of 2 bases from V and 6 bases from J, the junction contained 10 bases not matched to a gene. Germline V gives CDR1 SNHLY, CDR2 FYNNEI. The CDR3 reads CASSERDTSGGGDTQYF. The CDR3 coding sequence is TGTGCCAGCAGTGAAAGGGATACTAGCGGGGGCGGGGATACGCAGTATTTT.

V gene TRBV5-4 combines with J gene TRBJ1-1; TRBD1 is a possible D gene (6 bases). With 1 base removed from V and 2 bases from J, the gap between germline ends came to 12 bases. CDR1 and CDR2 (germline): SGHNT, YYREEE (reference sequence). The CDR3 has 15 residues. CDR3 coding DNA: TGTGCCAGCAGCTTGTTGGGGGCGTTTAACACTGAAGCTTTCTTT. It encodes CASSLLGAFNTEAFF.

The CDR3 sequence: CASSLGQGLYGYTF. The DNA of the CDR3 is TGTGCCAGCAGCCTGGGACAGGGTTTATATGGCTACACCTTC. V and J are TRBV5-4 and TRBJ1-2; 9 bases align to TRBD1. Per germline, CDR1 SGHNT and CDR2 YYREEE (reference sequence). Germline trimming cut 4 bases from V and 5 bases from J; bases unmatched to any gene: 6. This CDR3 comprises 14 residues.

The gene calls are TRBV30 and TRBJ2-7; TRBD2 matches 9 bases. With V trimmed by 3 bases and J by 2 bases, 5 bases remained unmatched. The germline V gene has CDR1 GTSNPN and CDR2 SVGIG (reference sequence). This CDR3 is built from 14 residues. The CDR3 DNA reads TGTGCCTGGAGGGTAGCGGGAGCGCCCTACGAGCAGTACTTC. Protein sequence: CAWRVAGAPYEQYF. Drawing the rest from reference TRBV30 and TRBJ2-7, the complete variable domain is SQTIHQWPATLVQPVGSPLSLECTVEGTSNPNLYWYRQAAGRGLQLLFYSVGIGQISSEVPQNLSASRPQDRQFILSSKKLLLSDSGFYLCAWRVAGAPYEQYFGPGTRLTVT.

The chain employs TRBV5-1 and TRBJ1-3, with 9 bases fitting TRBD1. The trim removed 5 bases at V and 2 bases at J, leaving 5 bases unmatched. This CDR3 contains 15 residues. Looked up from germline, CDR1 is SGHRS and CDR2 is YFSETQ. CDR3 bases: TGCGCCAGCAGACCTACAGGGGGCGCTGGAAACACCATATATTTT. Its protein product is CASRPTGGAGNTIYF.

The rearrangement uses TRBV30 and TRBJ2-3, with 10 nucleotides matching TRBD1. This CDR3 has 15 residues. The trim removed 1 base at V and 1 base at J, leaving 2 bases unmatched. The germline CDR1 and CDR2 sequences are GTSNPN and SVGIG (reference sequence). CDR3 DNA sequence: TGTGCCTGGAGTGAGGGGACAGGGGGCACAGATACGCAGTATTTT. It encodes CAWSEGTGGTDTQYF.

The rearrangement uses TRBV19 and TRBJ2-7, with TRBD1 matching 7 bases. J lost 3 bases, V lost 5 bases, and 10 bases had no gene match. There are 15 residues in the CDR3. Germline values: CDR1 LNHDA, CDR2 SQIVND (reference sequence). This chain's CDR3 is CASSLNRDSHYEQYF. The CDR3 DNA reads TGTGCCAGTAGTCTCAACCGGGACAGCCACTACGAGCAGTACTTC.